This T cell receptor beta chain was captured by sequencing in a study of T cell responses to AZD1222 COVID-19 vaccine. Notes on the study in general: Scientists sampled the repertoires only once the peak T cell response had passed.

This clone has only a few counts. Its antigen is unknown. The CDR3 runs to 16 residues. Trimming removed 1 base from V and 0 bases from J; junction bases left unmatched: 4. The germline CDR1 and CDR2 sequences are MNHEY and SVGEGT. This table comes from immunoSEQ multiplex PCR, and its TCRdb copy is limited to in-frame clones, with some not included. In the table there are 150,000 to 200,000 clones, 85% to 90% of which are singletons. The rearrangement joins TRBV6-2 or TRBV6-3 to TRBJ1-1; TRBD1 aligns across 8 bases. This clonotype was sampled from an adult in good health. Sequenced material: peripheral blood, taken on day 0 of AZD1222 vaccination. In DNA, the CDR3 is TGTGCCAGCAGTTACTTTCGGGACAGGATGAACACTGAAGCTTTCTTT. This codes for CASSYFRDRMNTEAFF.